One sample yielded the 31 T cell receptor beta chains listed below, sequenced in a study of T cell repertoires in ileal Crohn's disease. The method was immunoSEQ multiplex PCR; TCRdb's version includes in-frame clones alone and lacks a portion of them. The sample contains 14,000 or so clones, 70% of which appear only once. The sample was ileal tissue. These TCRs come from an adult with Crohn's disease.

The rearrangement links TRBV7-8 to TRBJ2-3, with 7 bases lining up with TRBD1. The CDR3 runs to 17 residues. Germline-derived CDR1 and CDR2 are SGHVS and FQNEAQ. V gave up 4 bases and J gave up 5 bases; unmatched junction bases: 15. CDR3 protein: CASSSLLPTGYKDTQYF. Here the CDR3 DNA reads TGTGCCAGCAGCTCCCTCCTTCCGACAGGGTATAAAGATACGCAGTATTTT.

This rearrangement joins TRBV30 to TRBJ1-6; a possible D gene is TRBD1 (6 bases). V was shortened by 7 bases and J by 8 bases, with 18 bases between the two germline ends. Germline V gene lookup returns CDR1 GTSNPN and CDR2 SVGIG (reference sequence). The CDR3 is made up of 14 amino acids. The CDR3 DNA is TGTGCCTCTCAAACAGGGATGATGGATTCACCCCTCCACTTT. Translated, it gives CASQTGMMDSPLHF.

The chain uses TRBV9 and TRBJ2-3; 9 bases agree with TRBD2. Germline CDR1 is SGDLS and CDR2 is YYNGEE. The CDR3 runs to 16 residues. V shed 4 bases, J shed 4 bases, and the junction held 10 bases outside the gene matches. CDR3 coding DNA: TGTGCCAGCAGCTTTATAGCGGGGGATCGATCAGATACGCAGTATTTT. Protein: CASSFIAGDRSDTQYF.

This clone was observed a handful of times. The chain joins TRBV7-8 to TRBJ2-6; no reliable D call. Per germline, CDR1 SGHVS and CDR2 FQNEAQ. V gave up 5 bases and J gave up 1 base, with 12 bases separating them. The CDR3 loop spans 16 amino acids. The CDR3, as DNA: TGTGCCAGCAGCCCAACCCCCCCTTCTGGGGCCAACGTCCTGACTTTC. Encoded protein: CASSPTPPSGANVLTF.

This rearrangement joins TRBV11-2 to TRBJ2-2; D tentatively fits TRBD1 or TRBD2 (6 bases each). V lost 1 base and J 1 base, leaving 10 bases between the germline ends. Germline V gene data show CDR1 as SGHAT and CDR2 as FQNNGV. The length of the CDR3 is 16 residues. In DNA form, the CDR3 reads TGTGCCAGCAGCTTAGGGGGGGCTAAGAACACCGGGGAGCTGTTTTTT. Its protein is CASSLGGAKNTGELFF.

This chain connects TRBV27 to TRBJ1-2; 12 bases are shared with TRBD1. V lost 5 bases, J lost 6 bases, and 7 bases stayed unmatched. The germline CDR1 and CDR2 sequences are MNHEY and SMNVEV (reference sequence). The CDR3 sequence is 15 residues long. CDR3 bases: TGTGCCAGCAGTCCCCGGGACAGGGGGCGCGATGGCTACACCTTC. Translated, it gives CASSPRDRGRDGYTF.

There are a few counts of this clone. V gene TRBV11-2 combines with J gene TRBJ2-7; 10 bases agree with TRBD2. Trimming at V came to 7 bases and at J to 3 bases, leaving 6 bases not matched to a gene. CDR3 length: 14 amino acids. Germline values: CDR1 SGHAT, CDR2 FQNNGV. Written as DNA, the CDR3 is TGTGCCAGCACCCTAGCGGGGGTTCTCTACGAGCAGTACTTC. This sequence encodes CASTLAGVLYEQYF.

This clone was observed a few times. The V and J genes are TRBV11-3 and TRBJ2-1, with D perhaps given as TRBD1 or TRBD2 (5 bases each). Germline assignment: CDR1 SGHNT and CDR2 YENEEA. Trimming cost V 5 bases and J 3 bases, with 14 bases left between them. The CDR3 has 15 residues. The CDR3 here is CASSLGRGDYNEQFF. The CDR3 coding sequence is TGTGCCAGCAGCCTAGGAAGAGGGGACTACAATGAGCAGTTCTTC.

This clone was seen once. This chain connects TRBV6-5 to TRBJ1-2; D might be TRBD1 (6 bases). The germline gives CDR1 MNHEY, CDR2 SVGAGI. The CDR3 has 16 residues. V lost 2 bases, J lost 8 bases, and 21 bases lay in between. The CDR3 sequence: CASSYALQGLSGGYTF. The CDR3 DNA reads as TGTGCCAGCAGTTACGCGTTACAGGGCTTATCGGGGGGCTACACCTTC.

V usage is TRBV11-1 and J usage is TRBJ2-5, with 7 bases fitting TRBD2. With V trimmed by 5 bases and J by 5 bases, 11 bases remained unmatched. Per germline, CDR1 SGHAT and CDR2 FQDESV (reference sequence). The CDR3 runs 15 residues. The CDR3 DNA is TGTGCCAGCAGCACCGTGGGGGGGTTGGGGGAGACCCAGTACTTC. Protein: CASSTVGGLGETQYF.

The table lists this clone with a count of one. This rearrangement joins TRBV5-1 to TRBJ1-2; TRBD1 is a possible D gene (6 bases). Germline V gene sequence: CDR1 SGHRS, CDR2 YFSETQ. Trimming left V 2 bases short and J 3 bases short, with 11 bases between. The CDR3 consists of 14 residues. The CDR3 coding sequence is TGCGCCAGCAGCTTACAGGGAGGGGACTATGGCTACACCTTC. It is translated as CASSLQGGDYGYTF.

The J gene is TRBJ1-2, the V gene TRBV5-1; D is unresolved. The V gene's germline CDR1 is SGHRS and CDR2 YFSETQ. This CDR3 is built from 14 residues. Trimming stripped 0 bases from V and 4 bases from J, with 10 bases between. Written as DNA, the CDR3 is TGCGCCAGCAGCTTGGGACCGAGGATCTATGGCTACACCTTC. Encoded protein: CASSLGPRIYGYTF.

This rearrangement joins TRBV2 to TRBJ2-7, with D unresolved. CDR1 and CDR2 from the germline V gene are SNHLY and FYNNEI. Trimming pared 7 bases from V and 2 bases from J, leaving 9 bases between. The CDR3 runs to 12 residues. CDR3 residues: CASMGNAYEQYF. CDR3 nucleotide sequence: TGTGCCAGCATGGGCAACGCCTACGAGCAGTACTTC.

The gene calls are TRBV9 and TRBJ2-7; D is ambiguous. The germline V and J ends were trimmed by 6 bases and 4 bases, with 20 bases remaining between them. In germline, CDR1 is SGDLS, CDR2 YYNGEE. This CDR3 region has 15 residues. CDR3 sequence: CASTLGPSLLYEQYF. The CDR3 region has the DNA TGTGCCAGCACACTTGGGCCCTCCCTTTTATACGAGCAGTACTTC.

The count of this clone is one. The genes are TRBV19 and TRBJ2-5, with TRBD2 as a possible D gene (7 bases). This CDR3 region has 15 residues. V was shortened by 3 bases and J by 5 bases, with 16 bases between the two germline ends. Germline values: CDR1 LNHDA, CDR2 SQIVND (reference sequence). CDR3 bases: TGTGCCAGTAGTATTGGGGGGGGCCAATCTGAGACCCAGTACTTC. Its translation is CASSIGGGQSETQYF.

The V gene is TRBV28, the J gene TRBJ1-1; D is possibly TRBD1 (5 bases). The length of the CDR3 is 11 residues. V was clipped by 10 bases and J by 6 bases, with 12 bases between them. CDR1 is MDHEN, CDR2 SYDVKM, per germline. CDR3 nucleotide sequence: TGTGCCACCTTCCGGGACTCTGAAGCTTTCTTT. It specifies CATFRDSEAFF.

The DNA for the CDR3 is TGTGCCAGCAGTAGCAGGAACACAGATACGCAGTATTTT. Its protein is CASSSRNTDTQYF. V usage is TRBV2 and J usage is TRBJ2-3; the D is unclear. The germline V gene encodes CDR1 SNHLY and CDR2 FYNNEI. With 5 bases removed from V and 2 bases from J, the gap between germline ends came to 8 bases. The CDR3 has 13 amino acids.

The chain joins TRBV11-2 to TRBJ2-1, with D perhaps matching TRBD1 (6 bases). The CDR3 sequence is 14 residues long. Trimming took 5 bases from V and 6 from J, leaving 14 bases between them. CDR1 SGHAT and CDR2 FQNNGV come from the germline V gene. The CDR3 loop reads CASSTTTGINEQFF. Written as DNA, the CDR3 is TGTGCCAGCAGCACCACAACAGGGATCAATGAGCAGTTCTTC.

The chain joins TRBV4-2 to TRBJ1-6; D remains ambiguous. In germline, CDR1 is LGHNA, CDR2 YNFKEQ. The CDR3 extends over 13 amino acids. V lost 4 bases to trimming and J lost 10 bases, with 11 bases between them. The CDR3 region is CASSPEGVSPLHF. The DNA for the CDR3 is TGTGCCAGCAGCCCTGAGGGTGTATCACCCCTCCACTTT.

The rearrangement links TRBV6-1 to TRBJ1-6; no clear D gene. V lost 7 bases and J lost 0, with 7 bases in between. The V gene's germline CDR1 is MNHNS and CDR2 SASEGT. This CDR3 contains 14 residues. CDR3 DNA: TGTGCCAGCATAAACCTCTCCTATAATTCACCCCTCCACTTT. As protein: CASINLSYNSPLHF.

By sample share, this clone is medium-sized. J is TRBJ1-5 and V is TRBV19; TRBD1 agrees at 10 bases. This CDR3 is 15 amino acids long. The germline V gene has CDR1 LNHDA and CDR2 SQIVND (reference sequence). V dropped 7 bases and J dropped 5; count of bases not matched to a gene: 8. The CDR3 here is CASTRKGQGDQPQHF. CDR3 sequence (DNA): TGTGCCAGTACAAGGAAAGGACAGGGGGATCAGCCCCAGCATTTT.

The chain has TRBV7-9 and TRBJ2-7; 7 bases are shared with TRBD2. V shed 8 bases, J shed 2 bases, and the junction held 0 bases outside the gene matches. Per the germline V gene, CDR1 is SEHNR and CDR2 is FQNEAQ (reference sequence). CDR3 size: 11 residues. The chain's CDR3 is CASRGAYEQYF. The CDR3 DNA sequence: TGTGCCAGCCGGGGGGCCTACGAGCAGTACTTC.

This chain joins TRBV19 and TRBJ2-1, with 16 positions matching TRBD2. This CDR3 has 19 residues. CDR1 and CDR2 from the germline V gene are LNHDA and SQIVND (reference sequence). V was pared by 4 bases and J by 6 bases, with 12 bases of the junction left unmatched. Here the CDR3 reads CASSNRARGLAGGPNEQFF. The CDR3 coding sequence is TGTGCCAGTAGTAACCGGGCTAGGGGACTAGCGGGGGGGCCCAATGAGCAGTTCTTC.

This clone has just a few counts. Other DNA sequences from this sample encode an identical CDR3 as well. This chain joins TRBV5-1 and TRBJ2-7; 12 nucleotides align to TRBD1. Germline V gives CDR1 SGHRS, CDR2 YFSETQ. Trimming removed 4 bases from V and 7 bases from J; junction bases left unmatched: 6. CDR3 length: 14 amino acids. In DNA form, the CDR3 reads TGCGCCAGCAGCCGGGACAGGGGGCTGGGGGAGCAGTACTTC. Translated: CASSRDRGLGEQYF. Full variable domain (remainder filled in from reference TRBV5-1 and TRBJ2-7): KAGVTQTPRYLIKTRGQQVTLSCSPISGHRSVSWYQQTPGQGLQFLFEYFSETQRNKGNFPGRFSGRQFSNSRSEMNVSTLELGDSALYLCASSRDRGLGEQYFGPGTRLTVT.

The CDR3 sequence is CASSTGVQETQYF. Here the CDR3 DNA reads TGCGCCAGCAGTACGGGGGTCCAAGAGACCCAGTACTTC. The gene calls are TRBV10-1 and TRBJ2-5; possible D gene TRBD2, 6 bases. The CDR3 extends over 13 amino acids. Trimming left V 5 bases short and J 1 base short, with 8 bases between. CDR1 is WNHNN and CDR2 is SYGVQD in the germline V gene (reference sequence).

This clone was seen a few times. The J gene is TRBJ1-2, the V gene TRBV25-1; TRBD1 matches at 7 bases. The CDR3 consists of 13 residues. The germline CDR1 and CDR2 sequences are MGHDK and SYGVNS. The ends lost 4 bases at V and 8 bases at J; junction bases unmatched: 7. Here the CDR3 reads CASSANGQAGYTF. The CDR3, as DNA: TGTGCCAGCAGTGCTAATGGACAGGCGGGCTACACCTTC.

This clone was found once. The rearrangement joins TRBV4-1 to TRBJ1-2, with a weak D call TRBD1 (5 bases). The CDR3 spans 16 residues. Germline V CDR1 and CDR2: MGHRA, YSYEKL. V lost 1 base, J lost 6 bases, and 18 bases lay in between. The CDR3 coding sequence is TGCGCCAGCAGCCAAGGGAATGGGGGGTGGCGGAATGGCTACACCTTC. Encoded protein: CASSQGNGGWRNGYTF.

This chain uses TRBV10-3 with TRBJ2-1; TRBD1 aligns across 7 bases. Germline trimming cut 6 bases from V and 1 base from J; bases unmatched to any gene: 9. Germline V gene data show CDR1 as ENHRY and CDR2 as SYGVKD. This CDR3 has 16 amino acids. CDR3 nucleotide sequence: TGTGCCATCAGCACCCGACAGGGTATATCCTACAATGAGCAGTTCTTC. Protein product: CAISTRQGISYNEQFF.

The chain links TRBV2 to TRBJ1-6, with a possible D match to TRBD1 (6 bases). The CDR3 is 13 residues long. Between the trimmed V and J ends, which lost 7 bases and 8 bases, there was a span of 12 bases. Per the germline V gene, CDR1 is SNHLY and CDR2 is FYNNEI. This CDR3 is CASTQGDYSPLHF. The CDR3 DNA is TGTGCCAGCACACAGGGAGATTATTCACCCCTCCACTTT.

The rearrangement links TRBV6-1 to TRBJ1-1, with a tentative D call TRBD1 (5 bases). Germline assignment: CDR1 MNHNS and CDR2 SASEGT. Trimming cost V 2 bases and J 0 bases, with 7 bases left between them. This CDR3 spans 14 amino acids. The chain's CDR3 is CASSERGMNTEAFF. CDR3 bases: TGTGCCAGCAGTGAAAGGGGAATGAACACTGAAGCTTTCTTT.

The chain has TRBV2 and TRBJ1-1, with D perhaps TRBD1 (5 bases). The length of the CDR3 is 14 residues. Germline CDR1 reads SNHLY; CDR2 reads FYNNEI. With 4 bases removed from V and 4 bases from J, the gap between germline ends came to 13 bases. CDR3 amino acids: CASSGVLRGTEAFF. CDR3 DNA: TGTGCCAGCAGTGGGGTCTTAAGGGGCACTGAAGCTTTCTTT.